This T cell receptor beta chain was sequenced for a study of glioma-infiltrating T cells after dendritic cell vaccination (dated by TCRdb to the mid-2010s). In the study overall: The cohort comprised approximately 15 glioblastoma patients from Phase I and II dendritic cell vaccination trials, 9 newly diagnosed and 6 with recurrent disease. Between about 2002 and 2013, patients were given autologous tumor lysate-pulsed dendritic cell vaccination. The vaccine consisted of monocyte-derived dendritic cells cultured about 7 days with IL-4 and GM-CSF, then pulsed overnight with autologous tumor lysate. Each patient got three intradermal injections of the dendritic cell vaccine, spaced at biweekly intervals, in the arm below the axilla. Deep sequencing of TCR beta CDR3 regions was used to quantify tumor-infiltrating lymphocyte content and compare tumor and blood repertoires in dendritic cell-vaccinated glioblastoma patients. Survival after dendritic cell vaccination was correlated with TCR sequencing metrics, such as TIL content and the overlap between tumor and blood repertoires. The paper as a whole reports these results and caveats: Longer time to progression and overall survival after dendritic cell vaccination were predicted by higher estimated pretreatment TIL content. The TCR overlap response model with three groups was called speculative and said to need prospective validation. The cohort was small and heterogeneous, and full blood and tumor sets were available for few patients, with initial-recurrent tumor pairs available for even fewer patients. No direct relationship between TCR clonality and survival was found, suggesting that a diverse polyclonal response may matter.

Selection of patients required sufficient residual fresh-frozen tumor tissue and over two years of available survival data. Molecular status otherwise varied across the glioblastoma patients, but none of them carried an isocitrate dehydrogenase mutation. PBMC collection took place before vaccination, two weeks after the third vaccination, and at tumor progression if progression occurred. The Qiagen DNeasy Blood extraction Kit was used to extract genomic DNA. The immunoSEQ assay amplified TCRB CDR3 regions from approximately 2 micrograms of genomic DNA, or from all available DNA when less than that amount was available. Multiplex PCR used 60 forward primers for TCR V beta segments and 13 reverse primers for J beta segments. To estimate the number of reads per starting template, synthetic control templates were added to each sample at limiting dilution. The Illumina HiSeq System generated sequencing reads of 87 bp. Under the source paper's analysis protocol: To remove PCR and sequencing errors, closely related sequences were merged with a nearest neighbor algorithm. TCR overlap was defined as the percentage of unique tumor TCR beta sequences that were also present in the same patient's peripheral blood. Entries here come from immuneACCESS through TCRdb and include only in-frame sequences with V and J called. Some clones fail to appear in such tables; in the studies checked, an unresolved V gene covers under half of the shortfall, and the cause of the remainder is unknown. V, J and clone size are those of that table, while D and trimming were read from the DNA. The table for this sample lists 3,000 to 4,000 clones; approximately 94% of them were counted only once. Of the sample, approximately 5.1% is held by the ten largest clones.

As regards this clone: Its antigen remains undetermined. The sample holds no much larger clone one base away, and base qualities are not on file.

V and J lose 6 bases and 1 base, and a span of 9 bases separates them. The CDR1 and CDR2 encoded by the germline V gene are SQVTM and ANQGSEA. Including the terminal cysteine and phenylalanine, the CDR3 comprises 12 residues. Only the CDR3 portion is preserved as DNA: 36 bases, with reading frame beginning at the first base. The clonotype was recovered from a human donor with glioblastoma. Sequenced here: blood, sampled before dendritic cell vaccination. The chain employs TRBV29-1 and TRBJ1-1; TRBD1 could be the D gene, as 5 bases match. The bases are TGCAGCGTGGGGGGGGAGAACACTGAAGCTTTCTTT. Its amino acids are CSVGGENTEAFF.